This TCR beta chain is drawn from a study of blood T cell repertoires in COVID-19. Study overall: T cells, B-cell-depleted T cells, or PBMCs supplied cDNA or gDNA.

Trimming stripped 5 bases from V and 0 bases from J, with 10 bases between. This CDR3 is 14 amino acids long. Germline CDR1 SEHNR, CDR2 FQNEAQ (reference sequence). Assay used: immunoSEQ multiplex PCR; TCRdb lists only in-frame clones, some missing. The data show under 150,000 clones, less than 85% seen once. The receptor was derived from a man aged 25 to 45 with acute or convalescent COVID-19. V gene TRBV7-9 combines with J gene TRBJ1-1; perhaps TRBD1 as D (5 bases). Sample: peripheral blood. CDR3 DNA sequence: TGTGCCAGCAGCCCGGGGGGGATGAACACTGAAGCTTTCTTT. Translated: CASSPGGMNTEAFF.